This TCR beta chain emerged from a study of T cell responses to AZD1222 COVID-19 vaccine. Study observations and caveats: Without day 14 samples, only post-peak T cell repertoires were studied. Nearly half of spike-specific TCRs reportedly target unmutated variant regions. Most donors were white British and more were female, and clonal diversity was possibly underestimated.

Trimming left V 3 bases short and J 4 bases short, with 4 bases between. The CDR3 contains 12 residues. Germline-derived CDR1 and CDR2 are MNHNS and SASEGT. Remarks on this clone: Its target is unknown.

Pooling covered second doses at about 4 or about 12 weeks. Data came from immunoSEQ multiplex PCR; TCRdb stores just in-frame clones and leaves some out. The sample contains under 200,000 clones, around 92% of which appear only once. The origin of this receptor is an adult who received the AZD1222 COVID-19 vaccine. Source: peripheral blood, taken 28 days after the second AZD1222 dose. V is TRBV6-1 and J is TRBJ2-1, with unresolved D. CDR3 in amino acids: CASSEGYNEQFF. As DNA, the CDR3 is TGTGCCAGCAGTGAGGGGTACAATGAGCAGTTCTTC.